Listed below are T cell receptor beta chains from one sample, sequenced in a study of graft-versus-host responses after intestinal transplantation. Their antigens remain unidentified. Sequencing used immunoSEQ multiplex PCR; TCRdb keeps in-frame clones, though not all of them. The sample includes 80,000 to 100,000 clones, about 94% of them seen just once. This material consisted of unstimulated CD4+ T cells sorted from spleen or lymph node cells, taken before intestinal transplant. The receptors come from a human donor who received an intestinal transplant. CDR3s include the opening cysteine and the closing phenylalanine or tryptophan. Each record gives: D gene, V gene, clone size, J gene, CDR3 DNA, CDR3 protein. The D gene is left open where the match is weak. The size entry is marked missing in some rows and otherwise reads once, few, many or a size class.

d_gene: NA; v_gene: TRBV30; abundance: NA; j_gene: TRBJ2-7; CDR3nt: TGTGCCTGGAGTGTGGGACACTACGAGCAGTACTTC; CDR3aa: CAWSVGHYEQYF
d_gene: NA; v_gene: TRBV4-3; abundance: NA; j_gene: TRBJ1-1; CDR3nt: TGCGCCAGCAGCTACGGAGGCACTGAAGCTTTCTTT; CDR3aa: CASSYGGTEAFF
d_gene: NA; v_gene: TRBV2; abundance: once; j_gene: TRBJ1-2; CDR3nt: TGTGCCAGCAGTGGCCCGACAAGCTACACCTTC; CDR3aa: CASSGPTSYTF
d_gene: NA; v_gene: TRBV5-5; abundance: once; j_gene: TRBJ2-2; CDR3nt: TGTGCCAGCAGCTTGGTGTTTAGAAACACCGGGGAGCTGTTTTTT; CDR3aa: CASSLVFRNTGELFF
d_gene: TRBD1; v_gene: TRBV29-1; abundance: NA; j_gene: TRBJ1-1; CDR3nt: TGCAGCGTTGACTTCCCCAGGGGGCACACTGAAGCTTTCTTT; CDR3aa: CSVDFPRGHTEAFF
d_gene: TRBD1; v_gene: TRBV7-3; abundance: NA; j_gene: TRBJ2-2; CDR3nt: TGTGCCAGCAGCCGAGATAGGGGGCGGTACACCGGGGAGCTGTTTTTT; CDR3aa: CASSRDRGRYTGELFF
d_gene: TRBD1; v_gene: TRBV5-6; abundance: NA; j_gene: TRBJ2-3; CDR3nt: TGTGCCAGCAGCGCGGCGACCTTAGGGACAGCAGATACGCAGTATTTT; CDR3aa: CASSAATLGTADTQYF
d_gene: NA; v_gene: TRBV25-1; abundance: NA; j_gene: TRBJ2-7; CDR3nt: TGTGCCAGCAGTGCGTTAGAGGGGGACTCCTACGAGCAGTACTTC; CDR3aa: CASSALEGDSYEQYF
d_gene: NA; v_gene: TRBV7-2; abundance: NA; j_gene: TRBJ1-5; CDR3nt: TGTGCCAGCAGCTTTGGGGGAGGAGGTCAGCCCCAGCATTTT; CDR3aa: CASSFGGGGQPQHF
d_gene: TRBD1; v_gene: TRBV11-2; abundance: NA; j_gene: TRBJ1-5; CDR3nt: TGTGCCAGCAGCGCGGGACAGGGGGCCGGCAATCAGCCCCAGCATTTT; CDR3aa: CASSAGQGAGNQPQHF
d_gene: NA; v_gene: TRBV28; abundance: NA; j_gene: TRBJ2-7; CDR3nt: TGTGCCAGCAGTCTGGTGACAGATCCCTACGAGCAGTACTTC; CDR3aa: CASSLVTDPYEQYF
d_gene: TRBD1; v_gene: TRBV5-1; abundance: NA; j_gene: TRBJ2-1; CDR3nt: TGCGCCAGCAGCTTGGTTCCTGGGACAGGGGTTGACAATGAGCAGTTCTTC; CDR3aa: CASSLVPGTGVDNEQFF
d_gene: TRBD2; v_gene: TRBV30; abundance: NA; j_gene: TRBJ2-7; CDR3nt: TGTGCCTGGATTGGACTAGCGGGAGTGGGAGAGCAGTACTTC; CDR3aa: CAWIGLAGVGEQYF
d_gene: TRBD2; v_gene: TRBV18; abundance: NA; j_gene: TRBJ2-3; CDR3nt: TGTGCCAGCTCACCCTTTTTTGGCGGGGGGCGTAGCACAGATACGCAGTATTTT; CDR3aa: CASSPFFGGGRSTDTQYF
d_gene: TRBD1; v_gene: TRBV19; abundance: NA; j_gene: TRBJ1-5; CDR3nt: TGTGCCAGCCACGCCGGGGGACAGGGGAAGGTTGGTCAGCCCCAGCATTTT; CDR3aa: CASHAGGQGKVGQPQHF
d_gene: NA; v_gene: TRBV30; abundance: NA; j_gene: TRBJ1-4; CDR3nt: TGTGCCTGGAGTGCAGGGATTGAAAAACTGTTTTTT; CDR3aa: CAWSAGIEKLFF
d_gene: NA; v_gene: TRBV6-8; abundance: NA; j_gene: TRBJ1-2; CDR3nt: TGTGCCAGCAGCTCCGTTTTAGGGCCGGGGGGCTACACCTTC; CDR3aa: CASSSVLGPGGYTF
d_gene: NA; v_gene: TRBV27; abundance: NA; j_gene: TRBJ1-6; CDR3nt: TGTGCCAGCAGAATACAGAGAGATGCCTATAATTCACCCCTCCACTTT; CDR3aa: CASRIQRDAYNSPLHF
d_gene: NA; v_gene: TRBV10-3; abundance: NA; j_gene: TRBJ1-5; CDR3nt: TGTGCCATCAGTGGGACAGATAATCAGCCCCAGCATTTT; CDR3aa: CAISGTDNQPQHF
d_gene: NA; v_gene: TRBV7-9; abundance: NA; j_gene: TRBJ2-3; CDR3nt: TGTGCCAGCAGCTTAGTGACTAGCACAGATACGCAGTATTTT; CDR3aa: CASSLVTSTDTQYF
d_gene: TRBD1; v_gene: TRBV6-6; abundance: NA; j_gene: TRBJ1-2; CDR3nt: TGTGCCAGCAACCGACAGGGGCAAGCGGGTGGCTACACCTTC; CDR3aa: CASNRQGQAGGYTF
d_gene: NA; v_gene: TRBV27; abundance: NA; j_gene: TRBJ2-7; CDR3nt: TGTGCCAGCAGTTTAAAAGACAGTTTTTCCTACGAGCAGTACTTC; CDR3aa: CASSLKDSFSYEQYF
d_gene: NA; v_gene: TRBV30; abundance: NA; j_gene: TRBJ2-7; CDR3nt: TGTGCCTGGAGTGTAAGAGCCTACGAGCAGTACTTC; CDR3aa: CAWSVRAYEQYF
d_gene: NA; v_gene: TRBV11-1; abundance: NA; j_gene: TRBJ2-1; CDR3nt: TGTGCCAGCAGCTTAGTCCGGGGGGCTGACAATGAGCAGTTCTTC; CDR3aa: CASSLVRGADNEQFF
d_gene: TRBD2; v_gene: TRBV10-3; abundance: NA; j_gene: TRBJ2-7; CDR3nt: TGTGCCATCAGTGACGGACAAACTAGCGGGAGCTACGAGCAGTACTTC; CDR3aa: CAISDGQTSGSYEQYF
d_gene: TRBD2; v_gene: TRBV28; abundance: NA; j_gene: TRBJ2-7; CDR3nt: TGTGCCAGCAGCCGGACTAGCGTCTACGAGCAGTACTTC; CDR3aa: CASSRTSVYEQYF
d_gene: NA; v_gene: TRBV6-5; abundance: NA; j_gene: TRBJ2-1; CDR3nt: TGTGCCAGCAGCTATCGGAGCGTCTATGAGCAGTTCTTC; CDR3aa: CASSYRSVYEQFF
d_gene: NA; v_gene: TRBV6-6; abundance: NA; j_gene: TRBJ2-7; CDR3nt: TGTGCCAGCAGTTACTCGCCAGGCCGGTCCTACGAGCAGTACTTC; CDR3aa: CASSYSPGRSYEQYF
d_gene: NA; v_gene: TRBV4-3; abundance: NA; j_gene: TRBJ1-4; CDR3nt: TGCGCCAGCAGCCAAGAGACGACAGGAGGACATGAAAAACTGTTTTTT; CDR3aa: CASSQETTGGHEKLFF
d_gene: TRBD2; v_gene: TRBV2; abundance: NA; j_gene: TRBJ2-2; CDR3nt: TGTGCCGGAGGGACTAGCGGTCCCACCGGGGAGCTGTTTTTT; CDR3aa: CAGGTSGPTGELFF
d_gene: TRBD1; v_gene: TRBV30; abundance: NA; j_gene: TRBJ2-7; CDR3nt: TGTGCCTGGAGTGCGGACAGGGGTAGGTACGAGCAGTACTTC; CDR3aa: CAWSADRGRYEQYF
d_gene: NA; v_gene: TRBV5-1; abundance: NA; j_gene: TRBJ2-5; CDR3nt: TGCGCCAGCAGCTTGGATAGCCAAGAGACCCAGTACTTC; CDR3aa: CASSLDSQETQYF
d_gene: NA; v_gene: TRBV5-6; abundance: NA; j_gene: TRBJ2-1; CDR3nt: TGTGCCAGCAGCTTAGGCGGCCGTTACAATGAGCAGTTCTTC; CDR3aa: CASSLGGRYNEQFF
d_gene: NA; v_gene: TRBV19; abundance: NA; j_gene: TRBJ2-2; CDR3nt: TGTGCCAGTAGTATCGGGACGAACACCGGGGAGCTGTTTTTT; CDR3aa: CASSIGTNTGELFF
d_gene: TRBD2; v_gene: TRBV6-5; abundance: NA; j_gene: TRBJ2-5; CDR3nt: TGTGCCAGCAGTTACTCCTTCCTAGCGGTACAAGAGACCCAGTACTTC; CDR3aa: CASSYSFLAVQETQYF
d_gene: NA; v_gene: TRBV6-5; abundance: NA; j_gene: TRBJ1-3; CDR3nt: TGTGCCAGCCGATCCAGGGGAATCTCTGGAAACACCATATATTTT; CDR3aa: CASRSRGISGNTIYF
d_gene: NA; v_gene: TRBV2; abundance: NA; j_gene: TRBJ2-5; CDR3nt: TGTGCCAGCAGTCAGCCTTCCGGGACACGGGAGACCCAGTACTTC; CDR3aa: CASSQPSGTRETQYF
d_gene: NA; v_gene: TRBV7-2; abundance: once; j_gene: TRBJ2-7; CDR3nt: TGTGCCAGCAGCTTAGAGACAGCGCGATACGAGCAGTACTTC; CDR3aa: CASSLETARYEQYF
d_gene: NA; v_gene: TRBV15; abundance: NA; j_gene: TRBJ1-2; CDR3nt: TGTGCCACCAGCAGGGACAAGGGGGACCACTATGGCTACACCTTC; CDR3aa: CATSRDKGDHYGYTF
d_gene: NA; v_gene: TRBV12-5; abundance: NA; j_gene: TRBJ2-7; CDR3nt: TGTGCTAGTGGGGACAGTTCCTTCTACGAGCAGTACTTC; CDR3aa: CASGDSSFYEQYF
d_gene: NA; v_gene: TRBV5-1; abundance: NA; j_gene: TRBJ1-2; CDR3nt: TGCGCCAGCAGCTCGGAAGCACAGGGAGAGTATGGCTACACCTTC; CDR3aa: CASSSEAQGEYGYTF
d_gene: NA; v_gene: TRBV2; abundance: NA; j_gene: TRBJ1-1; CDR3nt: TGTGCCAGCTCCCGGGACACCTCAGGCACTGAAGCTTTCTTT; CDR3aa: CASSRDTSGTEAFF
d_gene: TRBD1; v_gene: TRBV6-5; abundance: NA; j_gene: TRBJ1-6; CDR3nt: TGTGCCAGCAGTCGTGACAGGGGAACCTCCTCACCCCTCCACTTT; CDR3aa: CASSRDRGTSSPLHF
d_gene: NA; v_gene: TRBV9; abundance: NA; j_gene: TRBJ1-1; CDR3nt: TGTGCCAGCAGCGTAGGGGGCCAAGTCACTGAAGCTTTCTTT; CDR3aa: CASSVGGQVTEAFF
d_gene: NA; v_gene: TRBV5-1; abundance: NA; j_gene: TRBJ1-1; CDR3nt: TGCGCCAGCAGCTTGGGGACTCAGAACACTGAAGCTTTCTTT; CDR3aa: CASSLGTQNTEAFF
d_gene: NA; v_gene: TRBV7-3; abundance: NA; j_gene: TRBJ1-3; CDR3nt: TGTGCCAGCAGCTTAATAGGGGCGAACTCTGGAAACACCATATATTTT; CDR3aa: CASSLIGANSGNTIYF
d_gene: TRBD1; v_gene: TRBV30; abundance: NA; j_gene: TRBJ2-7; CDR3nt: TGTGCCTGGGGGGGACAGGGAGATTCCTACGAGCAGTACTTC; CDR3aa: CAWGGQGDSYEQYF
d_gene: TRBD1; v_gene: TRBV2; abundance: NA; j_gene: TRBJ2-7; CDR3nt: TGTGCCAGCAGTGCCGGCACAGGGGGTACCTACGAGCAGTACTTC; CDR3aa: CASSAGTGGTYEQYF
d_gene: TRBD2; v_gene: TRBV2; abundance: NA; j_gene: TRBJ2-5; CDR3nt: TGTGCCAGCCGAGGAGACCTAGGACTAGCGGGAGGCTGGACCCGGGGTGAGACCCAGTACTTC; CDR3aa: CASRGDLGLAGGWTRGETQYF
d_gene: NA; v_gene: TRBV11-2; abundance: NA; j_gene: TRBJ2-2; CDR3nt: TGTGCCAGCAGCCGAACAAGACTAGCGAACACCGGGGAGCTGTTTTTT; CDR3aa: CASSRTRLANTGELFF